This T cell receptor (beta chain) was identified during a study of shared clonotypes between healthy human individuals. Assay: immunoSEQ multiplex PCR; the TCRdb copy retains only in-frame clones and omits some. The sample yields approximately 480,000 clones, 75% to 80% seen once. The CDR3 contains 17 residues. Germline V gene lookup returns CDR1 SGHRS and CDR2 YFSETQ. V was pared by 0 bases and J by 3 bases, with 4 bases of the junction left unmatched. This receptor was taken from a woman in her thirties or forties in good health. Some clones in this sample may be carry-over from other donors' samples. The chain couples TRBV5-1 to TRBJ2-3; 13 bases agree with TRBD2. What was sequenced was PBMCs. This CDR3 is CASSLGGLAGVTDTQYF. The DNA for the CDR3 is TGCGCCAGCAGCTTGGGTGGACTAGCGGGGGTGACAGATACGCAGTATTTT.